Presented here are 17 T cell receptor beta chains from one specimen sequenced in a study of blood T cells in healthy people across ages. A sample-barcoded 5' primer and a J-beta primer mix were used in a second PCR of roughly 7 to 11 cycles. A single record per CDR3 protein comes from TCRdb applying MiXCR to the 5' RACE reads. Seen here are around 940,000 distinct CDR3 sequences, about 51% observed once, and the top ten hold about a fifth. The source material was blood. The receptors originated from a woman in her sixties in good health.

This clonotype was observed a few times. The rearrangement uses TRBV4-3 and TRBJ2-1, with a possible D match to TRBD2 (6 bases). The V gene's germline CDR1 is LGHNA and CDR2 YSLEER. The CDR3 length is 14 residues. The V gene lost 6 bases and the J gene lost 3 bases, with 12 bases spanning the gap. The CDR3 loop is CASSRRVNYNEQFF. DNA for the CDR3: TGCGCCAGCAGTCGGAGGGTGAACTACAATGAGCAGTTCTTC.

V is TRBV7-2 and J is TRBJ2-7; the match to TRBD2 covers 7 bases. With V trimmed by 2 bases and J by 6 bases, 16 bases remained unmatched. The germline CDR1 and CDR2 sequences are SGHTA and FQGNSA. The CDR3 extends over 17 amino acids. The CDR3 here is CASSLTQRLAPGVEQYF. The CDR3 coding sequence is TGTGCCAGCAGCTTAACCCAGAGACTAGCCCCCGGAGTCGAGCAGTACTTC.

V and J are TRBV6-5 and TRBJ2-7; D possibly corresponds to TRBD1 (6 bases). Germline CDR1 is MNHEY and CDR2 is SVGAGI. V was pared by 2 bases and J by 3 bases, with 11 bases between. The CDR3 totals 14 residues. The CDR3 loop is CASSYGTPIYEQYF. CDR3 sequence (DNA): TGTGCCAGCAGTTACGGGACACCAATCTACGAGCAGTACTTC.

This chain joins TRBV7-9 and TRBJ1-4; tentatively, D is TRBD1 (6 bases). This CDR3 region has 14 residues. CDR1 is SEHNR and CDR2 is FQNEAQ in the germline V gene (reference sequence). With 4 bases removed from V and 10 bases from J, the gap between germline ends came to 16 bases. The CDR3: CASSSGTNFGKLFF. Written as DNA, the CDR3 is TGTGCCAGCAGCTCAGGGACAAATTTTGGAAAACTGTTTTTT.

Concerning this clonotype itself: One junction end disagrees with the germline gene, perhaps due to a read error. The CDR3 nucleotides are TGTGCCGGCAGCCGATACAGGGGGCGTTTAGGAGATACGCAGTATTTT. It encodes CAGSRYRGRLGDTQYF. The V and J genes are TRBV6-1 and TRBJ2-3, with 9 nucleotides matching TRBD1. CDR1 is MNHNS, CDR2 SASEGT, per germline. CDR3 length equals 16 residues.

The V gene is TRBV5-4, the J gene TRBJ2-7; no definite D call. Trimming shortened V by 2 bases and J by 3 bases, and 9 bases separated the two germline ends. The CDR3 has 13 residues. Per the germline V gene, CDR1 is SGHNT and CDR2 is YYREEE (reference sequence). The CDR3 is CASSFGNNYEQYF. Here the CDR3 DNA reads TGTGCCAGCAGCTTTGGGAATAACTACGAGCAGTACTTC.

The V gene is TRBV20-1, the J gene TRBJ2-4; no reliable D call. The DNA matches TRBJ2-7 better at its end, which makes the J call doubtful. Germline V gene lookup returns CDR1 DFQATT and CDR2 SNEGSKA (reference sequence). This CDR3 contains 15 residues. The CDR3 nucleotides read TGCAGTGCTAGAGATCTCGCTGGGGAAGGGTACGAGCAGTACTTC. Translating gives CSARDLAGEGYEQYF.

This chain connects TRBV7-8 to TRBJ2-4; no reliable D call. The closer fit of TRBJ2-7 to the DNA end suggests the J call may be wrong. Per germline, CDR1 SGHVS and CDR2 FQNEAQ. The CDR3 loop spans 15 amino acids. CDR3 protein: CASSLVTNPLYEQYF. As DNA, the CDR3 is TGTGCCAGCAGCTTAGTGACCAACCCCTTATACGAGCAGTACTTC.

This clonotype showed up just a few times. The V and J genes are TRBV12-3 or TRBV12-4 and TRBJ2-1, with 10 positions matching TRBD2. There are 15 residues in the CDR3. V gave up 4 bases and J gave up 7 bases; unmatched junction bases: 7. CDR3 coding DNA: TGTGCCAGCAGTTACCTCCCGGGACTAGCGAATGAGCAGTTCTTC. Its protein is CASSYLPGLANEQFF.

The chain couples TRBV6-1 to TRBJ1-1; weak D call: TRBD1 (6 bases). Trimming cost V 6 bases and J 5 bases, with 13 bases left between them. This CDR3 spans 13 amino acids. Germline CDR1 is MNHNS and CDR2 is SASEGT. The CDR3 nucleotides are TGTGCCAGCAGGAACAGACAGGAAACTGAAGCTTTCTTT. Its translation is CASRNRQETEAFF.

This rearrangement joins TRBV12-3 or TRBV12-4 to TRBJ2-2, with unresolved D. Trimming shortened V by 6 bases and J by 4 bases, and 15 bases separated the two germline ends. The CDR3 loop spans 15 amino acids. CDR3 coding DNA: TGTGCCAGCAGCTTGAGTTATTATGGCACCGGGGAGCTGTTTTTT. Its translation is CASSLSYYGTGELFF.

The V gene is TRBV18, the J gene TRBJ2-3, with D tentatively TRBD2 (5 bases). Trimming shortened V by 2 bases and J by 4 bases, and 10 bases separated the two germline ends. The CDR3 totals 14 residues. Germline V gene data show CDR1 as KGHSH and CDR2 as LQKENI. CDR3 residues: CASSPGGQPDTQYF. CDR3 sequence (DNA): TGTGCCAGCTCACCAGGCGGGCAACCAGATACGCAGTATTTT.

The rearrangement uses TRBV30 and TRBJ2-1; 10 positions agree with TRBD2. The CDR3 totals 17 residues. The germline V gene has CDR1 GTSNPN and CDR2 SVGIG (reference sequence). With V trimmed by 2 bases and J by 7 bases, 14 bases remained unmatched. The CDR3 loop is CAWSSLAGAGGTNEQFF. The CDR3 DNA reads TGTGCCTGGAGTAGTCTAGCGGGAGCAGGCGGGACGAATGAGCAGTTCTTC.

This rearrangement joins TRBV5-1 to TRBJ2-7, with no clear D. Germline CDR1 SGHRS, CDR2 YFSETQ. CDR3 size: 15 residues. Deletions cut 5 bases from V and 2 bases from J, with 17 bases between. CDR3 bases: TGCGCCAGCAGTTTACCCCGAGACTCCGCCTACGAGCAGTACTTC. This sequence encodes CASSLPRDSAYEQYF.

The rearrangement uses TRBV2 and TRBJ2-1; D possibly corresponds to TRBD2 (6 bases). CDR3 length: 16 residues. Per germline, CDR1 SNHLY and CDR2 FYNNEI. Trimming left V 7 bases short and J 0 bases short, with 16 bases between. This CDR3 reads CASTLGGTSSYNEQFF. The CDR3 DNA reads TGTGCCAGCACCTTGGGCGGGACCAGCTCCTACAATGAGCAGTTCTTC.

J is TRBJ2-4 and V is TRBV6-6, with TRBD2 identical over 10 bases. The J call may be faulty, since TRBJ2-7 better matches the DNA end. This CDR3 has 17 residues. The germline V gene has CDR1 MNHNY and CDR2 SVGAGI (reference sequence). The CDR3 bases are TGTGCCAGCAGTTATTGGTCAGGGAGCGGGAGGGCTTACGAGCAGTACTTC. Amino acid sequence: CASSYWSGSGRAYEQYF.

The chain links TRBV12-3 or TRBV12-4 to TRBJ1-4; no definite D call. V was shortened by 3 bases and J by 4 bases, with 9 bases between the two germline ends. The CDR3 extends over 14 amino acids. The chain's CDR3 is CASSFWEYNEKLFF. DNA of the CDR3: TGTGCCAGCAGTTTCTGGGAATATAATGAAAAACTGTTTTTT.